These 5 T cell receptor beta chains originate from one sample sequenced in a study of identical twins. TCRdb re-called the 5' RACE reads through MiXCR, storing one row per CDR3 protein. Of some 1,600,000 distinct CDR3 sequences listed, 25% to 35% are singletons. The specimen sequenced was cord blood. The receptors were gathered from a newborn girl in good health.

In this sample, this clonotype turned up many times. The rearrangement links TRBV29-1 to TRBJ2-1; 7 positions agree with TRBD1. V shed 3 bases and J 5 bases; nucleotides not matched to a gene: 4. From germline, CDR1 is SQVTM and CDR2 ANQGSEA. The CDR3 spans 13 residues. This CDR3 is CSVESTGDNEQFF. The CDR3 nucleotides are TGCAGCGTTGAGTCAACAGGGGACAATGAGCAGTTCTTC.

V usage is TRBV5-6 and J usage is TRBJ1-2, with 10 bases matching TRBD1. This CDR3 region has 14 residues. The germline V gene encodes CDR1 SGHDT and CDR2 YYEEEE. V lost 4 bases and J lost 7; bases outside the gene matches: 7. The CDR3 spells CASSLEGQGFGYTF. Here the CDR3 DNA reads TGTGCCAGCAGCCTGGAGGGACAGGGGTTTGGCTACACCTTC.

This clonotype has a handful of counts. CDR3 protein: CASNLQGAEAFF. CDR3 coding DNA: TGTGCCAGCAACCTACAGGGGGCTGAAGCTTTCTTT. The rearrangement uses TRBV6-1 and TRBJ1-1, with 8 nucleotides matching TRBD1. CDR1 and CDR2 from the germline V gene are MNHNS and SASEGT. J lost 6 bases, V lost 7 bases, and 4 bases had no gene match. The CDR3 totals 12 residues.

The chain uses TRBV11-2 and TRBJ2-1; 7 positions match TRBD1. Germline assignment: CDR1 SGHAT and CDR2 FQNNGV. V was pared by 1 base and J by 13 bases, with 16 bases of the junction left unmatched. The CDR3 has 16 amino acids. The CDR3 loop is CASSLALGLGTVPQFF. The CDR3 DNA reads TGTGCCAGCAGCTTAGCCCTCGGCCTTGGGACAGTCCCTCAGTTCTTC.

The chain uses TRBV9 and TRBJ2-3; 8 positions agree with TRBD2. Germline V gene lookup returns CDR1 SGDLS and CDR2 YYNGEE. V dropped 0 bases and J dropped 3; count of bases not matched to a gene: 6. The CDR3 totals 16 residues. CDR3 DNA: TGTGCCAGCAGCGTAGGGGTGGGGACTAGTACAGATACGCAGTATTTT. As protein: CASSVGVGTSTDTQYF. Supplemented by reference TRBV9 and TRBJ2-3, the full variable domain reads DSGVTQTPKHLITATGQRVTLRCSPRSGDLSVYWYQQSLDQGLQFLIQYYNGEERAKGNILERFSAQQFPDLHSELNLSSLELGDSALYFCASSVGVGTSTDTQYFGPGTRLTVL.